This entry describes one TCR beta chain. Its recognized antigen is unknown. Base qualities are not at hand, and no much larger clone is one base apart. A patient counted as having stable Graves' hyperthyroidism if no progression to ophthalmopathy occurred over 18 months of follow-up. Hyperthyroidism patients were newly diagnosed, had a disease duration of under 2 months, and were aged 18 to 65 years. Patients with uncontrolled infections, other autoimmune diseases, pregnancy or lactation were excluded. Diagnoses were based on clinical symptoms, serum thyroxine and TRAb, thyroid ultrasound and orbital computed tomography. PBMCs were separated from approximately 10 ml of fresh peripheral blood using Ficoll-Paque density gradient centrifugation. Trizol reagent was used to extract total RNA, and RNA quality was then checked on an Agilent 2100 Bioanalyzer. This specimen comes from a study of T cells in Graves' hyperthyroidism and ophthalmopathy (dated by TCRdb to about 2019). Context from the whole study: Peripheral blood was collected at initial diagnosis, before any treatment. To identify TCR V-J signatures that set the groups apart, the researchers used a discovery cohort of approximately 98 patients, made up of 40 to 45 with Graves' ophthalmopathy and around 58 with stable Graves' hyperthyroidism. An independent validation cohort of around 19 hyperthyroidism patients and 17 patients who later progressed to ophthalmopathy tested prospective prediction of ophthalmopathy. The 100 or so discovery patients were divided at random into training and test sets in a 7:3 ratio. The study also compared thyroid tissue and blood T-cell repertoires from over 5 Graves' hyperthyroidism patients. After blood sampling, hyperthyroidism patients were treated with methimazole at a starting dose of 30 mg daily, and ophthalmopathy patients were treated with high-dose intravenous methylprednisolone. TCR Vbeta CDR3 sequencing of 120 to 150 peripheral blood samples (over 40 ophthalmopathy, 70 to 85 hyperthyroidism and approximately 17 progressor patients) is reported in the paper. Results the study describes overall, beyond this receptor: Ophthalmopathy was separated from stable hyperthyroidism by a 13 V-J signature model, with over 85% sensitivity and about 81% specificity obtained in cross-validation and 80%/75% obtained in testing. In validation, the model predicted progression to ophthalmopathy a median of around six months before onset, with approximately 71% sensitivity and roughly 72% specificity. Blood samples also contained most of the expanded thyroid clonotypes (frequency above 0.001), which suggests that blood repertoires may reflect thyroid immune responses. Sample size was not statistically predetermined, and investigators were not blinded to group allocation.

The trim is 1 base for V and 7 bases for J, with a gap of 9 bases between the germline ends. The CDR3 spans 13 residues, from the cysteine through the phenylalanine. Of the read, only the CDR3 DNA is kept; its 39 bases are in frame from base 1. CDR1 and CDR2 are read off the germline V gene as SGHTA and FQGNSA. The TCR beta CDR3 regions were amplified from the RNA transcripts. A first-round RT-PCR of the TCR CDR3 used the HTBI primer set with the Qiagen OneStep RT-PCR kit. Libraries were constructed in a second round of multiplex PCR, after which size selection and purification were performed. Sequencing of the libraries was done on an Illumina HiSeq2000 using paired-end 100 bp reads. The original methods were these. SOAPnuke was used to process the raw data, throwing out any read that contained adapters or uncalled bases, had a mean Phred below 15, or lacked an exact constant-primer or identifier match. COPE v1.2.5 was used to merge the high-quality paired reads, and each unique nucleotide sequence was defined as a clonotype. Clonotypes were aligned to IMGT TRBV, TRBD and TRBJ reference segments using MiTCR v1.1. Analysis was restricted to V-J combinations with a frequency above 0.0001, which covered about 99% of repertoires. A TCS score was defined as the ratio between F50 (clonal expansion) and ExV (chaos), using BLOSUM62-based TCRdist between CDR3 peptides within each V-J. Welch's t-statistics and random forest reduced several hundred V-J features to about 12, which were used in a naive Bayes classifier (R e1071). TCRdb cleaned the public reads at Q25 with fastp, built clones with MiXCR and kept in-frame beta chains. Every entry covers one CDR3 protein and lists the most common genes and DNA from its rows. For this entry, the V and J calls and clone size follow TCRdb and not the study's own pipeline. This sample gives roughly 170,000 distinct CDR3 sequences in total; about a sixth of them show up just once. Together, the top ten hold roughly 28% of the sample.

The V gene is TRBV7-2 and the J gene is TRBJ2-3, with a weak D call of TRBD2 (6 bases match). This clonotype originated in a woman in her 50s with Graves' hyperthyroidism. Sequenced sample: blood. CDR3 loop: CASSLGAGNTQYF. The sequence in DNA is TGTGCCAGCAGCTTAGGGGCGGGAAATACGCAGTATTTT. The full variable domain, completed from the reference TRBV7-2 and TRBJ2-3 proteins outside the CDR3, reads GAGVSQSPSNKVTEKGKDVELRCDPISGHTALYWYRQSLGQGLEFLIYFQGNSAPDKSGLPSDRFSAERTGGSVSTLTIQRTQQEDSAVYLCASSLGAGNTQYFGPGTRLTVL.